Listed below are T cell receptor beta chains from one sample, sequenced in a study of long-term antiretroviral therapy in people with HIV. Sequencing was performed with immunoSEQ multiplex PCR; in TCRdb, only in-frame clones are kept and a portion is missing. This sample carries 25,000 to 35,000 clones, 70% to 90% of them seen once, and the ten largest clones take less than 8.5%. The sequences come from unsorted PBMCs, collected around 5 years before starting antiretroviral therapy. These receptors came from a man between 45 and 60 years old with HIV. Both conserved end residues are part of each CDR3. Fields, in order: D gene, J gene, clone size, V gene, CDR3 protein, CDR3 DNA. The D gene is left open where the match is weak. Expanded clones are given a class, and other clones once, few, many or no size at all.

>TRBD2|TRBJ2-4|.|TRBV5-1
CASSLGLAGNNIQYF
TGCGCCAGCAGCTTGGGACTAGCGGGAAATAACATTCAGTACTTC
>TRBD1|TRBJ1-2|.|TRBV5-4
CASNDREGGYTF
TGTGCCAGCAATGACAGGGAGGGAGGCTACACCTTC
>.|TRBJ2-7|.|TRBV5-1
CASSSDWGFSYEQYF
TGCGCCAGCAGCTCGGACTGGGGATTCTCCTACGAGCAGTACTTC
>.|TRBJ1-3|.|TRBV4-3
CASSQAAGDPGNTIYF
TGCGCCAGCAGCCAAGCGGCAGGGGACCCTGGAAACACCATATATTTT
>.|TRBJ1-1|.|TRBV28
CASSSGIEGVTEAFF
TGTGCCAGCAGTTCTGGAATTGAGGGTGTCACTGAAGCTTTCTTT
>TRBD1|TRBJ2-2|.|TRBV18
CASSHPGQGAGELFF
TGTGCCAGCTCCCACCCCGGACAGGGGGCCGGGGAGCTGTTTTTT
>.|TRBJ2-5|.|TRBV14
CASSQSRSYQETQYF
TGTGCCAGCAGCCAATCTAGGTCGTACCAAGAGACCCAGTACTTC
>TRBD2|TRBJ2-4|.|TRBV10-3
CAISESSGGARENIQYF
TGTGCCATCAGTGAGTCAAGCGGGGGGGCACGGGAAAACATTCAGTACTTC
>TRBD2|TRBJ2-2|.|TRBV10-3
CAISEVAGNTGELFF
TGTGCCATCAGTGAGGTAGCGGGGAACACCGGGGAGCTGTTTTTT
>.|TRBJ2-1|.|TRBV30
CAWVSRDGALKEQFF
TGTGCCTGGGTTTCACGGGACGGGGCGTTAAAGGAGCAGTTCTTC
>TRBD1|TRBJ2-7|.|TRBV14
CASSQDGDRGLRTYEQYF
TGTGCCAGCAGCCAAGATGGGGACAGGGGCTTAAGGACCTACGAGCAGTACTTC
>.|TRBJ2-1|.|TRBV2
CASSQWNNEQFF
TGTGCCAGCAGCCAATGGAACAATGAGCAGTTCTTC
>TRBD1|TRBJ2-5|.|TRBV5-4
CASSLGNTGTGKETQYF
TGTGCCAGCAGCTTGGGAAATACCGGGACAGGGAAAGAGACCCAGTACTTC
>.|TRBJ2-3|.|TRBV11-3
CASSSLGRVDTQYF
TGTGCCAGCAGCTCCCTGGGGCGAGTAGATACGCAGTATTTT
>TRBD2|TRBJ2-5|.|TRBV11-2
CASSPSIASGQETQYF
TGTGCCAGCAGCCCTTCTATAGCTAGCGGGCAAGAGACCCAGTACTTC
>TRBD1|TRBJ2-7|.|TRBV9
CASSPRTGPLPSYEQYF
TGTGCCAGCAGCCCGAGGACAGGGCCACTACCCTCCTACGAGCAGTACTTC
>.|TRBJ1-6|.|TRBV9
CASSVGVGRSSYNSPLHF
TGTGCCAGCAGCGTAGGGGTCGGCAGAAGCTCCTATAATTCACCCCTCCACTTT
>.|TRBJ1-2|.|TRBV4-1
CASTRTGGYGYTF
TGCGCCAGCACCCGTACAGGTGGCTATGGCTACACCTTC
>TRBD2|TRBJ2-7|.|TRBV7-2
CASSQRLAGVFEQYF
TGTGCCAGCAGCCAACGACTAGCGGGTGTTTTCGAGCAGTACTTC
>.|TRBJ1-1|.|TRBV9
CASSATAVGGRGLTEAFF
TGTGCCAGCAGCGCCACCGCGGTTGGGGGGCGGGGGCTCACTGAAGCTTTCTTT
>.|TRBJ2-7|.|TRBV20-1
CSALQVGQYF
TGCAGTGCCCTCCAGGTGGGGCAGTACTTC
>TRBD2|TRBJ2-1|.|TRBV19
CASSVTSGSNEQFF
TGTGCCAGTAGTGTGACTAGCGGGAGCAATGAGCAGTTCTTC
>.|TRBJ1-5|.|TRBV7-8
CASSLVGMAESQHF
TGTGCCAGCAGCTTAGTAGGAATGGCGGAGTCCCAGCATTTT
>.|TRBJ2-3|.|TRBV11-2
CASSPGRDTQYF
TGTGCCAGCAGCCCCGGGCGAGATACGCAGTATTTT
>.|TRBJ1-3|.|TRBV7-2
CASSLTGGQRSGNTIYF
TGTGCCAGCAGCCTGACTGGGGGGCAACGCTCTGGAAACACCATATATTTT
>TRBD2|TRBJ2-5|.|TRBV18
CASSPTGGGTQETQYF
TGTGCCAGCTCACCAACGGGAGGGGGAACTCAAGAGACCCAGTACTTC
>TRBD1|TRBJ2-7|few|TRBV6-5
CASRLGQGYSYEQYF
TGTGCCAGCCGCCTGGGACAGGGCTATTCCTACGAGCAGTACTTC
>.|TRBJ2-1|.|TRBV5-1
CASRVSGADEQFF
TGCGCCAGCAGAGTCTCCGGGGCTGATGAGCAGTTCTTC
>.|TRBJ1-4|.|TRBV29-1
CSVATNREGYEKLFF
TGCAGCGTTGCCACGAACCGGGAGGGGTATGAAAAACTGTTTTTT
>TRBD2|TRBJ2-3|.|TRBV9
CASSSGRGGSTDTQYF
TGTGCCAGCAGCTCGGGACGCGGGGGAAGCACAGATACGCAGTATTTT
>.|TRBJ1-1|few|TRBV7-3
CASSSSGGHTEAFF
TGTGCCAGCAGCTCCTCCGGGGGACACACTGAAGCTTTCTTT
>TRBD2|TRBJ2-1|.|TRBV11-2
CASSNSGSRSYEQFF
TGTGCCAGCAGCAACAGCGGGAGTCGGTCATATGAGCAGTTCTTC
>TRBD1|TRBJ2-7|.|TRBV15
CATSRDKGTGLYEQYF
TGTGCCACCAGCAGAGATAAAGGGACAGGTCTGTACGAGCAGTACTTC
>.|TRBJ1-4|.|TRBV15
CATRGGVATNEKLFF
TGTGCCACCAGGGGAGGGGTTGCAACTAATGAAAAACTGTTTTTT
>.|TRBJ1-2|.|TRBV7-2
CASSLQGPYYGYTF
TGTGCCAGCAGCTTGCAGGGACCATACTATGGCTACACCTTC
>.|TRBJ2-6|.|TRBV18
CASSPRGGANSGANVLTF
TGTGCCAGCTCACCAAGGGGGGGGGCGAACTCTGGGGCCAACGTCCTGACTTTC
>.|TRBJ2-7|.|TRBV19
CASSILPGVRYEQYF
TGTGCCAGTAGTATCCTACCCGGGGTTCGCTACGAGCAGTACTTC
>.|TRBJ1-1|.|TRBV5-1
CASSLSRGGNTEAFF
TGCGCCAGCAGCCTCAGCCGGGGTGGGAACACTGAAGCTTTCTTT
>.|TRBJ2-5|.|TRBV13
CASSLHQETQYF
TGTGCCAGCAGCTTGCACCAAGAGACCCAGTACTTC